The 29 T cell receptor beta chains below all came from one sample that was sequenced in a study of neurological immune-mediated disorders. MiXCR, run by TCRdb on the 5' RACE reads, gives a single entry per CDR3 protein. The sample includes about 9,200 distinct CDR3 sequences, around 21% of them seen just once. Material for sequencing was CD8+ T cells from blood. The receptor set was obtained from an older woman with HTLV-1-associated myelopathy (HAM/TSP).

The sample holds many counts of this clonotype. V and J are TRBV12-3 or TRBV12-4 and TRBJ2-1; 8 bases line up with TRBD1. J gave up 9 bases and V 2 bases, and 3 bases lay outside the gene matches. This CDR3 has 13 amino acids. The CDR3 region is CASSLYTGGEQFF. DNA for the CDR3: TGTGCCAGCAGTTTATATACAGGGGGTGAGCAGTTCTTC.

The gene calls are TRBV3-1 and TRBJ1-4; TRBD1 matches at 12 bases. After removal of 4 bases from V and 5 bases from J, the junction contained 17 bases not matched to a gene. The germline V gene has CDR1 LGHDT and CDR2 YNNKEL (reference sequence). The CDR3 sequence is 20 residues long. The CDR3 nucleotides are TGTGCCAGCAGCCTTAATACCGGGACAGGGGGCCCAATCTTAAATGAAAAACTGTTTTTT. This translates into CASSLNTGTGGPILNEKLFF.

This clonotype was found many times. The V and J genes are TRBV20-1 and TRBJ2-7; 9 bases are shared with TRBD1. CDR3 length: 13 residues. From germline, CDR1 is DFQATT and CDR2 SNEGSKA (reference sequence). CDR3 sequence (DNA): TGCAGCCGAGGGTTACAGGGGGCCCACGAGCAGTACTTC. Protein sequence: CSRGLQGAHEQYF.

This clonotype showed up many times. The CDR3 DNA reads TGCGCCAGCAGCCCCACCGGGCCCTCCTACGAGCAGTACTTC. This codes for CASSPTGPSYEQYF. V usage is TRBV5-1 and J usage is TRBJ2-7; D uncertain. CDR1 is SGHRS and CDR2 is YFSETQ in the germline V gene. The length of the CDR3 is 14 residues. V gave up 4 bases and J gave up 0 bases, with 11 bases separating them.

This chain connects TRBV30 to TRBJ2-2; 9 bases map to TRBD2. This CDR3 is built from 14 residues. The germline CDR1 and CDR2 sequences are GTSNPN and SVGIG (reference sequence). V dropped 1 base and J dropped 7; count of bases not matched to a gene: 4. The CDR3 protein is CAWSELAGLGELFF. The CDR3 DNA sequence: TGTGCCTGGAGTGAGCTAGCGGGACTCGGGGAGCTGTTTTTT.

This clonotype was observed many times. This rearrangement joins TRBV5-1 to TRBJ1-5, with D perhaps TRBD1 (5 bases). Trimming stripped 4 bases from V and 3 bases from J, with 11 bases between. The CDR3 extends over 14 amino acids. Germline-derived CDR1 and CDR2 are SGHRS and YFSETQ. The CDR3 nucleotides are TGCGCCAGCAGCCCAACAGGCGCCAATCAGCCCCAGCATTTT. Its translation is CASSPTGANQPQHF.

This chain uses TRBV5-1 with TRBJ2-1; TRBD2 agrees at 8 bases. Germline V gene data show CDR1 as SGHRS and CDR2 as YFSETQ. The CDR3 has 14 amino acids. V gave up 4 bases and J gave up 6 bases; unmatched junction bases: 6. The CDR3 DNA reads as TGCGCCAGCAGCCCGGGGGGGGCGGCCAATGAGCAGTTCTTC. Its protein is CASSPGGAANEQFF.

This clonotype was seen many times. The V gene is TRBV6-2 or TRBV6-3, the J gene TRBJ1-1; 8 positions agree with TRBD1. The CDR3 spans 12 residues. Germline assignment: CDR1 MNHEY and CDR2 SVGEGT. V was clipped by 6 bases and J by 7 bases; unmatched bases: 4. The CDR3 nucleotides read TGTGCCAGCAGAGACAGGGGATTTGAAGCTTTCTTT. Translation: CASRDRGFEAFF.

This clonotype has at least ten counts. The rearrangement uses TRBV3-1 and TRBJ2-3; D possibly corresponds to TRBD1 (5 bases). Trimming stripped 1 base from V and 3 bases from J, with 11 bases between. Germline values: CDR1 LGHDT, CDR2 YNNKEL (reference sequence). The CDR3 has 15 amino acids. In nucleotides, the CDR3 is TGTGCCAGCAGCCAAGTCGGACATAGAACAGATACGCAGTATTTT. This translates into CASSQVGHRTDTQYF.

This clonotype has more than one count but fewer than ten. The CDR3 loop reads CATKGGVEETQYF. For the CDR3, the DNA is TGTGCCACCAAGGGAGGGGTGGAGGAGACCCAGTACTTC. V is TRBV6-6 and J is TRBJ2-5; 7 nucleotides line up with TRBD2. Per the germline V gene, CDR1 is MNHNY and CDR2 is SVGAGI (reference sequence). The CDR3 runs to 13 residues. Trimming at V came to 10 bases and at J to 5 bases, leaving 10 bases not matched to a gene.

This clonotype appeared many times. The chain recombines TRBV5-5 with TRBJ2-7; a weak D match, TRBD2 (6 bases). V was shortened by 3 bases and J by 0 bases, with 13 bases between the two germline ends. Germline V gene sequence: CDR1 SGHKS, CDR2 YYEKEE (reference sequence). This CDR3 region has 15 residues. The DNA for the CDR3 is TGTGCCAGCAGCTATGGACTACCCTACTCCTACGAGCAGTACTTC. This encodes CASSYGLPYSYEQYF.

This clonotype is labeled medium-sized. The CDR3 DNA is TGCAGTGCTAGAGTGACAGGGGAAATCTACGAGCAGTACTTC. Translation: CSARVTGEIYEQYF. The chain joins TRBV20-1 to TRBJ2-7; the match to TRBD1 covers 8 bases. CDR1 is DFQATT, CDR2 SNEGSKA, per germline (reference sequence). J was trimmed by 3 bases and V by 1 base; bases with no gene match: 5. This CDR3 has 14 amino acids.

The J gene is TRBJ1-1, the V gene TRBV20-1; possibly TRBD1 for D (5 bases). Germline V lookup: CDR1 DFQATT, CDR2 SNEGSKA (reference sequence). The CDR3 extends over 12 amino acids. The V and J ends lost 6 bases and 1 base respectively, with 9 bases between them. CDR3: CSAGGTNTEAFF. The DNA of the CDR3 is TGCAGTGCGGGTGGGACGAACACTGAAGCTTTCTTT.

At least ten counts were recorded for this clonotype. The V gene is TRBV6-5, the J gene TRBJ2-5; 10 bases agree with TRBD2. Germline V gene sequence: CDR1 MNHEY, CDR2 SVGAGI. This CDR3 has 16 residues. Trimming at V came to 6 bases and at J to 5 bases, leaving 12 bases not matched to a gene. CDR3 nucleotides: TGTGCCAGCAGCAGAAGCGGGGGGGCCAAGGAGGAGACCCAGTACTTC. Its protein product is CASSRSGGAKEETQYF.

This clonotype showed up many times. V and J are TRBV6-5 and TRBJ2-7, with 9 positions matching TRBD2. Trimming at V came to 5 bases and at J to 1 base, leaving 3 bases not matched to a gene. This CDR3 region has 14 residues. CDR1 and CDR2 (germline): MNHEY, SVGAGI. The CDR3 spells CASSNSGGSYEQYF. The CDR3 nucleotides are TGTGCCAGCAGTAACAGCGGGGGGTCCTACGAGCAGTACTTC.

There are many counts of this clonotype. V gene TRBV3-1 combines with J gene TRBJ1-1; 7 bases are shared with TRBD1. The V gene's germline CDR1 is LGHDT and CDR2 YNNKEL (reference sequence). The CDR3 has 13 residues. The V segment lost 3 bases and the J segment 6 bases; nucleotides outside the gene matches: 4. The CDR3 loop is CASSQTGTSEAFF. CDR3 nucleotide sequence: TGTGCCAGCAGCCAGACAGGGACTTCTGAAGCTTTCTTT.

This clonotype was seen ten or more times. This rearrangement joins TRBV7-9 to TRBJ2-1; tentatively, D is TRBD2 (5 bases). The CDR3 is made up of 12 amino acids. V was trimmed by 8 bases and J by 10 bases, leaving 15 bases between them. Germline-derived CDR1 and CDR2 are SEHNR and FQNEAQ (reference sequence). The CDR3 DNA reads TGTGCCAGCCGGGCCGGGAAAAGAGAGCAGTTCTTC. Encoded protein: CASRAGKREQFF. The full variable domain, in which reference TRBV7-9 and TRBJ2-1 provide the parts outside the CDR3, is DTGVSQNPRHKITKRGQNVTFRCDPISEHNRLYWYRQTLGQGPEFLTYFQNEAQLEKSRLLSDRFSAERPKGSFSTLEIQRTEQGDSAMYLCASRAGKREQFFGPGTRLTVL.

This clonotype was picked up a small number of times. The genes are TRBV15 and TRBJ2-1; TRBD1 might be the D (5 bases). Germline CDR1 is LNHNV and CDR2 is YYDKDF (reference sequence). V was cut by 0 bases and J by 6 bases, with 9 bases left in between. The length of the CDR3 is 14 residues. The CDR3: CATSRDGAANEQFF. CDR3 nucleotides: TGTGCCACCAGCAGAGATGGGGCGGCCAATGAGCAGTTCTTC.

This clonotype has ten or more counts. The V call is TRBV4-1, the J call TRBJ2-7, with 7 bases matching TRBD2. V lost 4 bases, J lost 3 bases, and 9 bases stayed unmatched. The CDR3 loop spans 15 amino acids. The germline CDR1 and CDR2 sequences are MGHRA and YSYEKL. CDR3 in amino acids: CASSPFRGDGYEQYF. The CDR3 region has the DNA TGCGCCAGCAGCCCGTTTCGGGGGGATGGCTACGAGCAGTACTTC.

This clonotype occurred many times. This sequence joins TRBV5-1 and TRBJ2-3; 7 bases match TRBD1. With 5 bases clipped from V and 1 base from J, the junction kept 10 bases outside the gene matches. The CDR3 extends over 16 amino acids. Germline CDR1 and CDR2: SGHRS and YFSETQ. CDR3 nucleotide sequence: TGCGCCAGCAGAACGGGACAGCTTAGTGGCACAGATACGCAGTATTTT. It codes for CASRTGQLSGTDTQYF.

This clonotype was observed at least ten times. The chain recombines TRBV12-3 or TRBV12-4 with TRBJ1-2; D ambiguous. The CDR3 covers 14 residues. Trimming cost V 0 bases and J 8 bases, with 13 bases left between them. Here the CDR3 reads CASSLARIHSGYTF. The CDR3 bases are TGTGCCAGCAGTTTAGCACGGATTCACTCCGGCTACACCTTC.

The J gene is TRBJ2-1, the V gene TRBV7-2; D is uncertain. Germline V lookup: CDR1 SGHTA, CDR2 FQGNSA. The CDR3 sequence is 15 residues long. Deletions cut 3 bases from V and 0 bases from J, with 9 bases between. CDR3 sequence reads: CASSFLSNSYNEQFF. The CDR3, as DNA: TGTGCCAGCAGCTTTCTATCAAACTCCTACAATGAGCAGTTCTTC. Using reference TRBV7-2 and TRBJ2-1 for the parts outside the CDR3, the full variable domain is GAGVSQSPSNKVTEKGKDVELRCDPISGHTALYWYRQSLGQGLEFLIYFQGNSAPDKSGLPSDRFSAERTGGSVSTLTIQRTQQEDSAVYLCASSFLSNSYNEQFFGPGTRLTVL.

This clonotype was counted ten times or more. CDR3 protein: CASGRGGTDTQYF. In DNA, the CDR3 is TGTGCCAGCGGTCGTGGCGGCACAGATACGCAGTATTTT. V and J are TRBV3-1 and TRBJ2-3; D not resolved. The CDR3 is made up of 13 amino acids. V lost 8 bases and J 1 base, leaving 10 bases between the germline ends. In germline, CDR1 is LGHDT, CDR2 YNNKEL (reference sequence).

This clonotype showed up many times. This CDR3 is CSVETREGLLTGELFF. The CDR3 nucleotides read TGCAGCGTTGAAACACGAGAGGGGCTCCTCACCGGGGAGCTGTTTTTT. The chain employs TRBV29-1 and TRBJ2-2; D possibly matches TRBD1 or TRBD2 (5 bases each). The V and J ends lost 2 bases and 4 bases respectively, with 17 bases between them. The CDR3 is made up of 16 amino acids. Germline values: CDR1 SQVTM, CDR2 ANQGSEA.

This clonotype came up many times. The rearrangement links TRBV6-5 to TRBJ1-1; D might be TRBD1 (6 bases). The V gene lost 8 bases and the J gene lost 2 bases, with 12 bases spanning the gap. The CDR3 is 13 residues long. Germline lookup yields CDR1 MNHEY and CDR2 SVGAGI. CDR3 residues: CASLSGVNTEAFF. Written as DNA, the CDR3 is TGTGCCAGCTTATCAGGGGTTAACACTGAAGCTTTCTTT.

This sequence joins TRBV20-1 and TRBJ1-1, with a possible D match to TRBD1 (5 bases). The CDR3 is 13 residues long. V lost 5 bases to trimming and J lost 0 bases, with 10 bases between them. The germline CDR1 and CDR2 sequences are DFQATT and SNEGSKA (reference sequence). The CDR3 region has the DNA TGCAGTGCTCGAGGGACGGTGAACACTGAAGCTTTCTTT. This codes for CSARGTVNTEAFF.

In its sample, this clonotype is medium-sized. J is TRBJ1-1 and V is TRBV6-5; D might be TRBD1 (5 bases). Between the trimmed V and J ends, which lost 6 bases and 5 bases, there was a span of 19 bases. CDR3 length equals 15 residues. CDR1 MNHEY and CDR2 SVGAGI come from the germline V gene. CDR3 bases: TGTGCCAGCAGAGGGAGTCGACAGATTCGGACTGAAGCTTTCTTT. Translating gives CASRGSRQIRTEAFF.

The sample holds many counts of this clonotype. V and J are TRBV4-1 and TRBJ1-4, with a possible D match to TRBD1 (6 bases). Germline CDR1 reads MGHRA; CDR2 reads YSYEKL. The V end lost 4 bases, the J end lost 7 bases, and 22 bases lay between the germline ends. CDR3 length equals 17 residues. The DNA for the CDR3 is TGCGCCAGCAGCCGATCGGCTTCAGGGGCCTCGGGTGAAAAACTGTTTTTT. This codes for CASSRSASGASGEKLFF.

This clonotype was seen many times. The chain links TRBV20-1 to TRBJ1-5, with 7 bases matching TRBD1. The V gene end was trimmed by 6 bases and the J gene end by 11 bases; junction bases not matched to a gene: 7. The CDR3 is made up of 11 amino acids. Germline V lookup: CDR1 DFQATT, CDR2 SNEGSKA (reference sequence). The CDR3 region is CSANDRETQHF. For the CDR3, the DNA is TGCAGTGCCAATGACAGGGAGACCCAGCATTTT.